Each of the 3 T cell receptor beta chains below was sequenced from the same sample in a study of response to subunit inactivated influenza vaccine. TCRdb passed the RT-PCR reads through MiXCR, listing each CDR3 protein once. Of under 950,000 distinct CDR3 sequences in the sample, 21% were seen once. The source material was PBMCs from blood, sampled roughly 5 days after vaccination. All receptors come from a man in his forties or fifties who received an inactivated influenza vaccine.

There are a few counts of this clonotype. This chain joins TRBV2 and TRBJ1-6; D remains ambiguous. Per germline, CDR1 SNHLY and CDR2 FYNNEI. The CDR3 extends over 17 amino acids. The V end was cut by 6 bases, the J end by 0 bases, with 15 bases between. The CDR3: CASRVDTYRSYNSPLHF. CDR3 bases: TGTGCCAGCAGGGTAGACACGTACCGCTCCTATAATTCACCCCTCCACTTT.

The sample holds a few counts of this clonotype. The chain combines TRBV25-1 with TRBJ2-7; 7 nucleotides agree with TRBD2. CDR3 length: 13 residues. V lost 6 bases and J lost 7; bases outside the gene matches: 9. From germline, CDR1 is MGHDK and CDR2 SYGVNS. The CDR3 region is CASSPAGSGEQYF. The CDR3 DNA reads TGTGCCAGCAGCCCAGCGGGGTCCGGGGAGCAGTACTTC.

This clonotype was seen a few times. The J gene is TRBJ2-3, the V gene TRBV27; 9 nucleotides line up with TRBD2. The CDR3 spans 14 residues. V trimming: 3 bases; J trimming: 9 bases; junction bases outside the gene matches: 7. Germline V gene data show CDR1 as MNHEY and CDR2 as SMNVEV (reference sequence). Here the CDR3 reads CASSLTSGLGTQYF. The CDR3 DNA reads TGTGCCAGCAGTTTGACTAGCGGCCTAGGGACGCAGTATTTT.